The 6 T cell receptor beta chains listed next were all sequenced from one sample in a study of regulatory T cells in long-lasting Graves disease. TCR beta libraries were built with iRepertoire HTBI primers and Arm-PCR of CDR3 regions. TCRdb re-analysed the multiplex PCR reads in MiXCR, keeping a single row per CDR3 protein. The sample holds more than 450,000 distinct CDR3 sequences; about 17% are singletons and the top ten take 9% to 15%. The time point: newly diagnosed GD, antithyroid drugs for less than 3 months. Following extraction of RNA from PBMCs, that RNA was used to make the TCR library. These records were also assigned to another study, of T cells in Graves' hyperthyroidism and ophthalmopathy.

Sequencing was performed on peripheral blood mononuclear cells (PBMCs), taken at new diagnosis, from a patient treated with antithyroid drugs. The receptors derive from a middle-aged man with Graves disease.

Ten or more counts support this clonotype. This chain connects TRBV20-1 to TRBJ1-4; 7 nucleotides align to TRBD1. The CDR3 sequence is 14 residues long. V gave up 6 bases and J gave up 4 bases; unmatched junction bases: 8. Germline V gene sequence: CDR1 DFQATT, CDR2 SNEGSKA (reference sequence). CDR3 sequence (DNA): TGCAGTGCGCAGACAGGGCCCCGTAATGAAAAACTGTTTTTT. This translates into CSAQTGPRNEKLFF.

This rearrangement joins TRBV19 to TRBJ2-7; no clear D gene. The length of the CDR3 is 12 residues. Germline assignment: CDR1 LNHDA and CDR2 SQIVND (reference sequence). V lost 7 bases and J 5 bases, leaving 12 bases between the germline ends. CDR3 protein: CASTGESHEQYF. CDR3 coding DNA: TGTGCCAGTACCGGCGAAAGCCACGAGCAGTACTTC.

As for this clonotype: This may stem from a read error, because a much larger clone lies one nucleotide away. This chain uses TRBV5-6 with TRBJ2-3; D could derive from TRBD1 or TRBD2 (5 bases each). The CDR3 runs 14 residues. Looked up from germline, CDR1 is SGHDT and CDR2 is YYEEEE. Trimming left V 4 bases short and J 2 bases short, with 11 bases between. The CDR3 region is CASSRDGLTDTQYF. The CDR3 bases are TGTGCCAGCAGCCGGGACGGGCTCACAGATACGCAGTATTTT. The whole variable domain, remainder taken from reference TRBV5-6 and TRBJ2-3, is DAGVTQSPTHLIKTRGQQVTLRCSPKSGHDTVSWYQQALGQGPQFIFQYYEEEERQRGNFPDRFSGHQFPNYSSELNVNALLLGDSALYLCASSRDGLTDTQYFGPGTRLTVL.

The chain uses TRBV20-1 and TRBJ2-4, with 8 bases matching TRBD1. The end of the DNA fits TRBJ1-2 better, so the J call may be wrong. Germline V lookup: CDR1 DFQATT, CDR2 SNEGSKA (reference sequence). The CDR3 contains 15 residues. The CDR3 region has the DNA TGCAGTGCTGGCCGGGACAGGCCGCCCGAGGGGGGCTACACCTTC. Translated: CSAGRDRPPEGGYTF.

This clonotype came up a few times. Relative to the germline gene, one junction end is altered; a read error may explain this. V is TRBV12-3 or TRBV12-4 and J is TRBJ2-1; D unresolved. CDR3 size: 14 residues. CDR3 amino acids: CVSSLSWDYNEQFF. The CDR3 region has the DNA TGTGTCAGCAGTCTCTCCTGGGACTACAATGAGCAGTTCTTC.

In this sample, this clonotype turned up a few times. The chain recombines TRBV20-1 with TRBJ2-7; D gene uncertain. Germline V gene data show CDR1 as DFQATT and CDR2 as SNEGSKA (reference sequence). With 4 bases removed from V and 3 bases from J, the gap between germline ends came to 13 bases. The CDR3 contains 13 residues. The DNA of the CDR3 is TGCAGTGCTACGAATACAGATTTCTACGAGCAGTACTTC. Amino acids: CSATNTDFYEQYF.